A single T cell receptor beta chain is shown here with its context. Its antigen is unidentified. This entry comes from a study of T cells in Graves' hyperthyroidism and ophthalmopathy. Study overall: At the time of initial diagnosis and before any treatment, peripheral blood was collected. Study results and limitations: Ophthalmopathy prediction by the model preceded onset by a median 6.5 months.

Germline V gives CDR1 MNHNS, CDR2 SASEGT. The ends lost 5 bases at V and 9 bases at J; junction bases unmatched: 9. This CDR3 has 14 residues. Regions amplified from RNA transcripts were the TCR beta CDR3 regions. In the first-round RT-PCR of the TCR CDR3, the HTBI primer set was used. TCRdb redid the calling of the multiplex PCR reads with MiXCR, one entry per CDR3 protein. The sample consists of around 450,000 distinct CDR3 sequences, 15% to 19% of them appearing once. Disease duration under 2 months; hyperthyroidism patients were aged 18 to 65. Pregnant or lactating patients were excluded, as were those with uncontrolled infection or other autoimmune disease.

This receptor was obtained from a woman under 30 with Graves' hyperthyroidism. Sequences were obtained from blood. The J gene is TRBJ1-4, the V gene TRBV6-1; TRBD1 aligns across 7 bases. For the CDR3, the DNA is TGTGCCAGCAGTTCCGACAGGGTTCAAAAAAAACTGTTTTTT. It codes for CASSSDRVQKKLFF.